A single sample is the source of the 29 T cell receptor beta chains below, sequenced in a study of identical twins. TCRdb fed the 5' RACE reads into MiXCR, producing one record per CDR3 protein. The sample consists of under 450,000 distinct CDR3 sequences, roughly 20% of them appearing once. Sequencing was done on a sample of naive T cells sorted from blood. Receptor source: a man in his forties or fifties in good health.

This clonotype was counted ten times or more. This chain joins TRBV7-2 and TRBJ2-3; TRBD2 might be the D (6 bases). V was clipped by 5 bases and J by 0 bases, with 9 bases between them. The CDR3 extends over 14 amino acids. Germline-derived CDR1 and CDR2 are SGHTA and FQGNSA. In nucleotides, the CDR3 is TGTGCCAGCAGCCCGGGACTGAGCACAGATACGCAGTATTTT. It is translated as CASSPGLSTDTQYF.

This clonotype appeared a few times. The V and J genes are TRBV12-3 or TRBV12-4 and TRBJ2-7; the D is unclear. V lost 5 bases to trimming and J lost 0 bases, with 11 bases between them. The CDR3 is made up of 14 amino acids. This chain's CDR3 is CASSLSASSYEQYF. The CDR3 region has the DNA TGTGCCAGCAGTCTCTCGGCCAGCTCCTACGAGCAGTACTTC.

This chain's CDR3 is CASSMTGDGYTF. In DNA, the CDR3 is TGTGCCAGCAGTATGACAGGGGATGGCTACACCTTC. The chain carries TRBV5-6 and TRBJ1-2, with TRBD1 matching over 8 bases. V trimming: 5 bases; J trimming: 6 bases; junction bases outside the gene matches: 3. The length of the CDR3 is 12 residues. Per germline, CDR1 SGHDT and CDR2 YYEEEE.

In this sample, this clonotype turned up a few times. Here the CDR3 DNA reads TGTGCCAGCAGTCTGGTAGCGGTGAGCTCCTACAATGAGCAGTTCTTC. Protein sequence: CASSLVAVSSYNEQFF. The gene calls are TRBV27 and TRBJ2-1, with D maybe TRBD2 (6 bases). V lost 5 bases and J 0 bases, leaving 14 bases between the germline ends. Germline V gives CDR1 MNHEY, CDR2 SMNVEV (reference sequence). The CDR3 spans 16 residues.

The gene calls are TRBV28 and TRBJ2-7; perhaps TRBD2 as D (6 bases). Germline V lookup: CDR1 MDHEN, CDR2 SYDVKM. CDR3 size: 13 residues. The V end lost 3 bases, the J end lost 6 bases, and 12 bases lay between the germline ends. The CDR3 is CASSLTGTREQYF. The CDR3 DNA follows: TGTGCCAGCAGTTTGACTGGGACTCGCGAGCAGTACTTC.

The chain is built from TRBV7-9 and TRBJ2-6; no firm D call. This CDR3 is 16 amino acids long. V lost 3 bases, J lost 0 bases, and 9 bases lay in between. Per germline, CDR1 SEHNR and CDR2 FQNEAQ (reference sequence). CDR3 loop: CASSLGSVSGANVLTF. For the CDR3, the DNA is TGTGCCAGCAGCTTGGGCTCGGTCTCTGGGGCCAACGTCCTGACTTTC.

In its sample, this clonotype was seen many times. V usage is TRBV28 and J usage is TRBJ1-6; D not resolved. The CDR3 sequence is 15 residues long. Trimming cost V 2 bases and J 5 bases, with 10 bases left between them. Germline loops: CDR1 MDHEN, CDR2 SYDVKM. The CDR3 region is CASSLKGSNNSPLHF. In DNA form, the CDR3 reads TGTGCCAGCAGTTTAAAGGGTTCGAATAATTCACCCCTCCACTTT.

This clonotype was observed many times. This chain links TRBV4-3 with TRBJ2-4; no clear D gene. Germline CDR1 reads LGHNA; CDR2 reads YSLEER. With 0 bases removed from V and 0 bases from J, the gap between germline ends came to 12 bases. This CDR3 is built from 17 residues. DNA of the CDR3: TGCGCCAGCAGCCAAGATACCCGGCGACTAGCCAAAAACATTCAGTACTTC. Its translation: CASSQDTRRLAKNIQYF.

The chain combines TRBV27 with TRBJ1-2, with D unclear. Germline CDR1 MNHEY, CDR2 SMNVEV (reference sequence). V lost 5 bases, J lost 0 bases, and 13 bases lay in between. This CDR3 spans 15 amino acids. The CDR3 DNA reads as TGTGCCAGCAGTGGTAGATTCCCCCCTAACTATGGCTACACCTTC. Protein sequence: CASSGRFPPNYGYTF.

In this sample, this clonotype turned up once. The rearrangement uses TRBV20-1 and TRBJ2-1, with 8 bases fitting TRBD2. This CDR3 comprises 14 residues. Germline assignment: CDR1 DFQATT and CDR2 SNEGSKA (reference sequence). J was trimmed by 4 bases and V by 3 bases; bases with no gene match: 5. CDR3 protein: CSAREPSGYNEQFF. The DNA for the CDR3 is TGCAGTGCTAGGGAGCCTAGCGGGTACAATGAGCAGTTCTTC.

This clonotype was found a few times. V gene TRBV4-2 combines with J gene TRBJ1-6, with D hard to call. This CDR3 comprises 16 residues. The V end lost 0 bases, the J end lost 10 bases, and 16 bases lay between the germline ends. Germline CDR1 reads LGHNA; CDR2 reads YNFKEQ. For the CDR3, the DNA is TGTGCCAGCAGCCAAGAGTCATTCGCCTCTGGGTCACCCCTCCACTTT. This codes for CASSQESFASGSPLHF.

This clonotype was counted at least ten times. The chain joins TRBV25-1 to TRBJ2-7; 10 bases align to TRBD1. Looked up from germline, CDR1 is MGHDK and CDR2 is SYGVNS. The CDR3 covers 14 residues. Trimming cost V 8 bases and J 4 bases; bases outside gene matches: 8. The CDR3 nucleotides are TGTGCCAGCGCAGACAGGGGGCGCTTATACGAGCAGTACTTC. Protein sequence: CASADRGRLYEQYF.

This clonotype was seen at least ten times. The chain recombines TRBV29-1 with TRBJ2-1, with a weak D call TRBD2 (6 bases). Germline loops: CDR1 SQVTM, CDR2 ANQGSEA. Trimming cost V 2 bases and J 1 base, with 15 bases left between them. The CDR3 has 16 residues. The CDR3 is CSVELLQGGSYNEQFF. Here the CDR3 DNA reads TGCAGCGTTGAACTCCTTCAGGGAGGTTCCTACAATGAGCAGTTCTTC.

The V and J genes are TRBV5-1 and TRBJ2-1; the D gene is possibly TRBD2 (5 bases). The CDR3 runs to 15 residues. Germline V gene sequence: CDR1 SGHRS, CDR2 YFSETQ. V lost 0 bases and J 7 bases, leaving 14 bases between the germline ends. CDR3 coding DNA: TGCGCCAGCAGCTTGGCCTCGTCGGGGATTAATGAGCAGTTCTTC. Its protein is CASSLASSGINEQFF.

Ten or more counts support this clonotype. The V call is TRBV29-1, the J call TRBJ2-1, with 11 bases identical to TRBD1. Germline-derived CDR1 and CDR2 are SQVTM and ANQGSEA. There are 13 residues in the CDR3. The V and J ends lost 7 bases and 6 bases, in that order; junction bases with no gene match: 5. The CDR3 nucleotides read TGCAGCGGGCTGGGACAGGGGGGCAATGAGCAGTTCTTC. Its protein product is CSGLGQGGNEQFF.

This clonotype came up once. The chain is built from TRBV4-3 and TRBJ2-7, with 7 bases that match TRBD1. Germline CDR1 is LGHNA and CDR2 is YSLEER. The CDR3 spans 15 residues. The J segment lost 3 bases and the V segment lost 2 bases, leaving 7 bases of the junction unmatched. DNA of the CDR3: TGCGCCAGCAGCCAAAAAGGGGGCGGATACTACGAGCAGTACTTC. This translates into CASSQKGGGYYEQYF.

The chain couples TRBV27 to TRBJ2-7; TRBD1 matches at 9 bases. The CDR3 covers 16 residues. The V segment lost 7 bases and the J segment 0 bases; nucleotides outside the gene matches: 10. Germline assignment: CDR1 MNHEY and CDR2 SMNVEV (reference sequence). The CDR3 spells CASKAGGTGTSYEQYF. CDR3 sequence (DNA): TGTGCCAGCAAGGCAGGGGGGACAGGGACCTCCTACGAGCAGTACTTC.

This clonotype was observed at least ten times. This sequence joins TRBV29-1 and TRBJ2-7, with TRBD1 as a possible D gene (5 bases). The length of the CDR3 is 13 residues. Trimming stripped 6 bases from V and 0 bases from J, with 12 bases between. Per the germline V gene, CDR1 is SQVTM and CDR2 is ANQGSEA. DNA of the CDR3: TGCAGCGTCGCAAGGGGAAGCTCCTACGAGCAGTACTTC. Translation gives CSVARGSSYEQYF.

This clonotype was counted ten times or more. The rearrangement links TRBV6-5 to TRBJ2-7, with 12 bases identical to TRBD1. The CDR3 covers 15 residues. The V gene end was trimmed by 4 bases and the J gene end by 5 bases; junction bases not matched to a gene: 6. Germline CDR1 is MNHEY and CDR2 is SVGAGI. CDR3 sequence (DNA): TGTGCCAGCAGTTCCGTTGGGACAGGGGGCGACGAGCAGTACTTC. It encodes CASSSVGTGGDEQYF.

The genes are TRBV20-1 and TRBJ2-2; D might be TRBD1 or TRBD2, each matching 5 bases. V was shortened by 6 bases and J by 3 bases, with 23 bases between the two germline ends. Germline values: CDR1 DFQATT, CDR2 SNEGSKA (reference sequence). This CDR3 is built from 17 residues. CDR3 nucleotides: TGCAGTGCAACCCGGGACGGCGGCTTTTCGGACACCGGGGAGCTGTTTTTT. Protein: CSATRDGGFSDTGELFF.

CDR3 sequence reads: CASSSRTGALNTEAFF. The CDR3 DNA sequence: TGTGCCAGCAGCTCGAGGACAGGGGCCCTGAACACTGAAGCTTTCTTT. The chain links TRBV7-9 to TRBJ1-1, with 9 bases that match TRBD1. Per the germline V gene, CDR1 is SEHNR and CDR2 is FQNEAQ (reference sequence). CDR3 length equals 16 residues. J gave up 0 bases and V 4 bases, and 6 bases lay outside the gene matches.

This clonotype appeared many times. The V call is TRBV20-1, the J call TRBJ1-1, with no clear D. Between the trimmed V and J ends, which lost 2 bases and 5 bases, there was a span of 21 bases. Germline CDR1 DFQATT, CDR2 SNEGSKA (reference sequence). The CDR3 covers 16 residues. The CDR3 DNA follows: TGCAGTGCTAGAAGCTTCAAAACCGCAACGGGGACTGAAGCTTTCTTT. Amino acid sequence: CSARSFKTATGTEAFF.

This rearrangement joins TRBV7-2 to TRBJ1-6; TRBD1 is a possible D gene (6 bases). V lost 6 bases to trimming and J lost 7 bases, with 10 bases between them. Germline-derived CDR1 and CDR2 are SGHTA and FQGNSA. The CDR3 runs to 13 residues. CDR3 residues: CASRRQENSPLHF. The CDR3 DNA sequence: TGTGCCAGCAGGCGACAGGAGAATTCACCCCTCCACTTT.

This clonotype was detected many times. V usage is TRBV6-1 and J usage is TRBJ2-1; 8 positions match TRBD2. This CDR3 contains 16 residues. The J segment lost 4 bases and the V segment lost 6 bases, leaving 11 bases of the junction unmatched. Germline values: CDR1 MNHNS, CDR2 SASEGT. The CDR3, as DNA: TGTGCCAGCAGACCTCTGGGACTAGGAGATTACAATGAGCAGTTCTTC. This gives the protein CASRPLGLGDYNEQFF.

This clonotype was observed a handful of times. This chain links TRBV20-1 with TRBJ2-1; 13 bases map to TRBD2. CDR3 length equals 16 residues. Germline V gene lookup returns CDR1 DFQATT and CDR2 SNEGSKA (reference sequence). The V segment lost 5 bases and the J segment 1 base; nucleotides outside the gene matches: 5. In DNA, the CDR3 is TGCAGTGCTTCCGGGACTAGCGGGATTTCCTACAATGAGCAGTTCTTC. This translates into CSASGTSGISYNEQFF.

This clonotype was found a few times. CDR3 sequence reads: CASSQVKEGYEQYF. In DNA form, the CDR3 reads TGCGCCAGCAGCCAAGTGAAAGAAGGCTACGAGCAGTACTTC. J is TRBJ2-7 and V is TRBV4-3, with unresolved D. The CDR3 totals 14 residues. V was cut by 1 base and J by 3 bases, with 10 bases left in between. Germline CDR1 and CDR2: LGHNA and YSLEER.

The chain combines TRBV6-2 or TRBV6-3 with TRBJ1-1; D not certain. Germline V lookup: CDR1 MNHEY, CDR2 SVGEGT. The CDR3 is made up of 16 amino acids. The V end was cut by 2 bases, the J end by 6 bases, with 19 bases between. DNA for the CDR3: TGTGCCAGCAGTTACCCTAGTTCGTCGGGCGCGGCTGAAGCTTTCTTT. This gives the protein CASSYPSSSGAAEAFF.

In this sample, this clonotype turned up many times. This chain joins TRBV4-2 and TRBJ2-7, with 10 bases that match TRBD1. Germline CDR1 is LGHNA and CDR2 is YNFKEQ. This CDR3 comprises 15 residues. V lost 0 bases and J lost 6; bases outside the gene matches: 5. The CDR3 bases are TGTGCCAGCAGCCAAGATTCGACAGGGGGCCTCGAGCAGTACTTC. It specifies CASSQDSTGGLEQYF.

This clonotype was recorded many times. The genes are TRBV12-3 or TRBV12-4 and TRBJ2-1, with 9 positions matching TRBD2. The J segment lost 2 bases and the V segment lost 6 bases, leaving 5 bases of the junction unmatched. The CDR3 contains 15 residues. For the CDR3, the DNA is TGTGCCAGCAGACCCCTAGCGGGGCCCTACAATGAGCAGTTCTTC. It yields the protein CASRPLAGPYNEQFF.